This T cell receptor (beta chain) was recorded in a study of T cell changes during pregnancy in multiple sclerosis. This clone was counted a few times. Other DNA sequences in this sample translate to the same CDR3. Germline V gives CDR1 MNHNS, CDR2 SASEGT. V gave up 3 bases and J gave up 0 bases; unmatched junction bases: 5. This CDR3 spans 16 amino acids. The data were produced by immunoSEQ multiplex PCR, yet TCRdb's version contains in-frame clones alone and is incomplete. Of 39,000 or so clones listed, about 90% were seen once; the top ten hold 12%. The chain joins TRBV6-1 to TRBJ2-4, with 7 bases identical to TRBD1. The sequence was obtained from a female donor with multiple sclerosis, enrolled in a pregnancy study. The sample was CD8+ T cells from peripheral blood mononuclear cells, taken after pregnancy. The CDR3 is CASSERQGLAKNIQYF. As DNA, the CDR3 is TGTGCCAGCAGTGAGCGACAGGGCTTAGCCAAAAACATTCAGTACTTC.